Presented here are 17 T cell receptor beta chains from one specimen sequenced in a study of shared clonotypes between healthy human individuals. Assay used: immunoSEQ multiplex PCR; TCRdb lists only in-frame clones, some missing. Counted here are about 820,000 clones, 85% to 95% occurring once; the ten biggest clones make up approximately 25%. Selected positively for CCR7 and CD45RO-negative, naive CD8 cells excluded terminally differentiated effector memory CD45RA+ cells. Sequencing input: naive CD8+ T cells sorted from blood. The receptors come from a man aged 25-45 years in good health.

The chain links TRBV19 to TRBJ2-7, with 9 nucleotides matching TRBD2. This CDR3 is built from 15 residues. The junction had 12 bases not matched to a gene; V was cut back by 10 bases and J by 2 bases. Germline V CDR1 and CDR2: LNHDA, SQIVND (reference sequence). CDR3 in DNA: TGTGCCACCAGTATGAGGTCTAGCGGGACCTACGAGCAGTACTTC. Residues: CATSMRSSGTYEQYF.

The chain combines TRBV25-1 with TRBJ2-7; 13 nucleotides line up with TRBD2. From germline, CDR1 is MGHDK and CDR2 SYGVNS. The V gene end was trimmed by 8 bases and the J gene end by 2 bases; junction bases not matched to a gene: 9. This CDR3 is 16 amino acids long. CDR3 residues: CASRGTSGIMAYEQYF. The CDR3 DNA reads TGTGCCAGCCGGGGGACTAGCGGGATTATGGCCTACGAGCAGTACTTC.

V is TRBV19 and J is TRBJ2-7, with 7 bases lining up with TRBD1. Per germline, CDR1 LNHDA and CDR2 SQIVND (reference sequence). This CDR3 region has 13 residues. The J segment lost 4 bases and the V segment lost 4 bases, leaving 4 bases of the junction unmatched. CDR3 protein: CASSTGTDYEQYF. CDR3 nucleotides: TGTGCCAGTAGTACTGGGACAGATTACGAGCAGTACTTC.

The gene calls are TRBV11-2 and TRBJ2-5, with D uncertain. Per the germline V gene, CDR1 is SGHAT and CDR2 is FQNNGV. V was pared by 5 bases and J by 5 bases, with 9 bases between. The CDR3 is made up of 12 amino acids. CDR3 DNA sequence: TGTGCCAGCAGCCGGACGGATGAGACCCAGTACTTC. It encodes CASSRTDETQYF.

This chain joins TRBV5-4 and TRBJ2-3; 10 nucleotides line up with TRBD1. CDR1 SGHNT and CDR2 YYREEE come from the germline V gene (reference sequence). The ends lost 3 bases at V and 5 bases at J; junction bases unmatched: 6. The CDR3 is 15 residues long. DNA for the CDR3: TGTGCCAGCAGCTCGATCGGACAGGGGGAAGATACGCAGTATTTT. This translates into CASSSIGQGEDTQYF.

J is TRBJ1-5 and V is TRBV15; no reliable D call. The CDR3 loop spans 16 amino acids. The ends were cut back, 0 bases at V and 7 bases at J, with 16 bases in the middle. CDR1 and CDR2 (germline): LNHNV, YYDKDF (reference sequence). The CDR3 region has the DNA TGTGCCACCAGCAGAGATATCGGACGTCTTCTCCAGCCCCAGCATTTT. Protein product: CATSRDIGRLLQPQHF.

Points on this clone: A read error is the likely source, as a far larger clone sits one nucleotide away. This chain connects TRBV28 to TRBJ2-6; D unresolved. The CDR3 contains 14 residues. V lost 4 bases and J 0 bases, leaving 4 bases between the germline ends. Looked up from germline, CDR1 is MDHEN and CDR2 is SYDVKM. The CDR3 is CASSYSSGANVLTF. The CDR3 nucleotides are TGTGCCAGCAGTTACAGCTCTGGGGCCAACGTCCTGACTTTC.

This rearrangement joins TRBV10-3 to TRBJ2-7, with D possibly matching TRBD2 (6 bases). From germline, CDR1 is ENHRY and CDR2 SYGVKD. CDR3 length: 13 residues. The V and J ends lost 4 bases and 1 base respectively, with 8 bases between them. The CDR3 reads CAISGGESYEQYF. CDR3 in DNA: TGTGCCATCAGTGGCGGGGAATCCTACGAGCAGTACTTC.

The rearrangement joins TRBV10-3 to TRBJ1-1; the match to TRBD1 covers 11 bases. The CDR3 loop spans 13 amino acids. From germline, CDR1 is ENHRY and CDR2 SYGVKD. J gave up 5 bases and V 10 bases, and 6 bases lay outside the gene matches. CDR3 sequence reads: CASTGQGATEAFF. The CDR3 bases are TGTGCCAGCACCGGACAGGGGGCAACTGAAGCTTTCTTT.

The chain combines TRBV7-2 with TRBJ1-1; D is unclear. Trimming took 1 base from V and 4 from J, leaving 13 bases between them. Germline V gene lookup returns CDR1 SGHTA and CDR2 FQGNSA. The CDR3 runs to 15 residues. CDR3 residues: CASSLVGVFVTEAFF. CDR3 in DNA: TGTGCCAGCAGCTTAGTCGGGGTCTTCGTCACTGAAGCTTTCTTT.

This chain connects TRBV10-1 to TRBJ2-7, with a tentative D call TRBD2 (6 bases). The germline V and J ends were trimmed by 5 bases and 3 bases, with 17 bases remaining between them. In germline, CDR1 is WNHNN, CDR2 SYGVQD (reference sequence). The CDR3 covers 15 residues. The CDR3 DNA reads as TGCGCCAGCAGTTTCGGTAGCGGAGGGGTCTACGAGCAGTACTTC. It yields the protein CASSFGSGGVYEQYF.

The chain couples TRBV14 to TRBJ2-7, with D possibly matching TRBD1 (6 bases). V was clipped by 3 bases and J by 2 bases, with 11 bases between them. Germline CDR1 and CDR2: SGHDN and FVKESK. CDR3 length equals 14 residues. Here the CDR3 reads CASSHGTPPYEQYF. The CDR3 DNA sequence: TGTGCCAGCAGCCACGGGACACCCCCCTACGAGCAGTACTTC.

The gene calls are TRBV7-2 and TRBJ2-5; 9 bases fit TRBD2. Germline V gene lookup returns CDR1 SGHTA and CDR2 FQGNSA. V lost 1 base and J lost 0; bases outside the gene matches: 6. The length of the CDR3 is 17 residues. This CDR3 reads CASSLDLAGAHQETQYF. DNA for the CDR3: TGTGCCAGCAGCTTAGATTTAGCGGGAGCCCACCAAGAGACCCAGTACTTC.

This rearrangement joins TRBV7-9 to TRBJ2-7, with D maybe TRBD1 (6 bases). V lost 4 bases, J lost 6 bases, and 7 bases lay in between. Germline V CDR1 and CDR2: SEHNR, FQNEAQ (reference sequence). This CDR3 region has 11 residues. Here the CDR3 DNA reads TGTGCCAGCAGCTGGGGGCGCGAGCAGTACTTC. It encodes CASSWGREQYF.

The V call is TRBV10-3, the J call TRBJ2-3; 7 bases are shared with TRBD2. The V gene's germline CDR1 is ENHRY and CDR2 SYGVKD. The ends lost 6 bases at V and 6 bases at J; junction bases unmatched: 6. The CDR3 sequence is 13 residues long. CDR3 loop: CAIRWEGMDTQYF. In DNA form, the CDR3 reads TGTGCCATCAGGTGGGAGGGTATGGATACGCAGTATTTT.

This chain uses TRBV27 with TRBJ2-1; 9 bases match TRBD2. Germline V gives CDR1 MNHEY, CDR2 SMNVEV (reference sequence). The CDR3 extends over 15 amino acids. V lost 2 bases, J lost 4 bases, and 3 bases stayed unmatched. CDR3 in amino acids: CASSLPREGYNEQFF. The CDR3 DNA sequence: TGTGCCAGCAGTTTACCGCGGGAGGGGTACAATGAGCAGTTCTTC.

This clone was found once. This rearrangement joins TRBV7-9 to TRBJ2-1; 12 bases align to TRBD2. Per germline, CDR1 SEHNR and CDR2 FQNEAQ (reference sequence). J gave up 7 bases and V 4 bases, and 5 bases lay outside the gene matches. The CDR3 has 15 residues. The chain's CDR3 is CASSSRLAGENEQFF. The CDR3 coding sequence is TGTGCCAGCAGCTCTCGACTAGCGGGAGAGAATGAGCAGTTCTTC.